The 22 T cell receptor beta chains given below trace back to one sample, sequenced in a study of OX40 agonist ivuxolimab in advanced cancers. The library was generated by the immunoSEQ multiplex PCR assay. What TCRdb holds here is the immuneACCESS table cut down to in-frame rearrangements. Part of the clones is not present; checked against another copy, under half of the missing clones reflect an unresolved V gene, and the others are unexplained. The sample table lists under 80,000 clones, about 93% of them with a count of one. The biggest ten clones account for 6.2% of the sample. This specimen consisted of CD4+ or CD8+ T cells sorted from blood, obtained in a trial of the OX40 agonist ivuxolimab. The receptors stem from an adult with an advanced solid tumor such as melanoma, head and neck, liver or kidney cancer.

The rearrangement links TRBV18 to TRBJ2-3; possibly TRBD1 or TRBD2 for D (5 bases each). Trimming cost V 0 bases and J 2 bases, with 12 bases left between them. There are 16 residues in the CDR3. CDR1 is KGHSH, CDR2 LQKENI, per germline. The CDR3 loop reads CASSPPGGWDTDTQYF. CDR3 DNA sequence: TGTGCCAGCTCACCACCTGGGGGTTGGGACACAGATACGCAGTATTTT. The full variable domain, its missing parts supplied by reference TRBV18 and TRBJ2-3, is NAGVMQNPRHLVRRRGQEARLRCSPMKGHSHVYWYRQLPEEGLKFMVYLQKENIIDESGMPKERFSAEFPKEGPSILRIQQVVRGDSAAYFCASSPPGGWDTDTQYFGPGTRLTVL.

This clone appeared a single time. The CDR3 sequence is CASSSQGSNQPQHF. The CDR3 nucleotides are TGTGCCAGCAGTTCACAGGGTAGCAATCAGCCCCAGCATTTT. The chain joins TRBV27 to TRBJ1-5; a weak D match, TRBD1 (6 bases). Trimming cost V 4 bases and J 0 bases, with 7 bases left between them. Germline CDR1 reads MNHEY; CDR2 reads SMNVEV (reference sequence). The CDR3 contains 14 residues.

The chain couples TRBV29-1 to TRBJ2-2; TRBD2 might be the D (5 bases). Deletions cut 4 bases from V and 2 bases from J, with 8 bases between. Germline CDR1 is SQVTM and CDR2 is ANQGSEA. This CDR3 contains 13 residues. CDR3 amino acids: CSVALANTGELFF. CDR3 coding DNA: TGCAGCGTTGCCCTAGCAAACACCGGGGAGCTGTTTTTT.

In nucleotides, the CDR3 is TGTGCCAGCAGCTCTTCGGACAGGGCAGATACGCAGTATTTT. Amino acids: CASSSSDRADTQYF. The chain combines TRBV7-2 with TRBJ2-3; TRBD1 aligns across 8 bases. CDR1 is SGHTA and CDR2 is FQGNSA in the germline V gene. This CDR3 comprises 14 residues. The J segment lost 4 bases and the V segment lost 4 bases, leaving 4 bases of the junction unmatched.

V and J are TRBV4-1 and TRBJ2-1; TRBD1 matches at 9 bases. CDR3 length equals 16 residues. The V gene's germline CDR1 is MGHRA and CDR2 YSYEKL. J gave up 4 bases and V 4 bases, and 8 bases lay outside the gene matches. This CDR3 is CASSRPGQGSYNEQFF. CDR3 sequence (DNA): TGCGCCAGCAGCCGCCCGGGACAGGGCTCGTACAATGAGCAGTTCTTC.

The chain employs TRBV2 and TRBJ2-7, with 8 positions matching TRBD1. The trim removed 6 bases at V and 6 bases at J, leaving 13 bases unmatched. This CDR3 comprises 15 residues. Germline CDR1 reads SNHLY; CDR2 reads FYNNEI. In DNA form, the CDR3 reads TGTGCCAGCAGCACAATTGAAGGACAGGGCGGCGAGCAGTACTTC. It specifies CASSTIEGQGGEQYF.

This chain links TRBV9 with TRBJ1-2, with 7 bases that match TRBD1. CDR1 is SGDLS and CDR2 is YYNGEE in the germline V gene. The CDR3 runs to 15 residues. The V segment lost 0 bases and the J segment 7 bases; nucleotides outside the gene matches: 9. CDR3 sequence reads: CASSVGSDRSVGYTF. The CDR3 DNA reads as TGTGCCAGCAGCGTAGGGTCGGACAGGAGTGTTGGCTACACCTTC.

This chain uses TRBV5-6 with TRBJ2-7; D gene unclear. V shed 4 bases and J shed 4 bases, with 12 bases lying between them. The V gene's germline CDR1 is SGHDT and CDR2 YYEEEE. This CDR3 has 13 amino acids. The CDR3 loop reads CASSPGGSYEQYF. In DNA, the CDR3 is TGTGCCAGCAGCCCAGGTGGGTCGTACGAGCAGTACTTC.

The chain joins TRBV19 to TRBJ1-2; tentative D call: TRBD1 (6 bases). The germline CDR1 and CDR2 sequences are LNHDA and SQIVND (reference sequence). CDR3 size: 13 residues. V was cut by 6 bases and J by 4 bases, with 12 bases left in between. The CDR3 bases are TGTGCCAGTAGAGGGGGGGAACCCTATGGCTACACCTTC. Its protein is CASRGGEPYGYTF.

This chain joins TRBV4-1 and TRBJ2-7, with no clear D. The CDR3 is 14 residues long. The germline gives CDR1 MGHRA, CDR2 YSYEKL. V was trimmed by 1 base and J by 2 bases, leaving 9 bases between them. CDR3: CASSQAVAAYEQYF. The CDR3 DNA follows: TGCGCCAGCAGCCAAGCCGTCGCGGCCTACGAGCAGTACTTC.

The chain combines TRBV5-6 with TRBJ2-5; 8 bases are shared with TRBD1. V trimming: 3 bases; J trimming: 2 bases; junction bases outside the gene matches: 3. The length of the CDR3 is 14 residues. Germline lookup yields CDR1 SGHDT and CDR2 YYEEEE. In DNA, the CDR3 is TGTGCCAGCAGCTGGCGGACAGGGCAAGAGACCCAGTACTTC. Encoded protein: CASSWRTGQETQYF.

The chain combines TRBV2 with TRBJ2-3; 9 bases align to TRBD1. V lost 7 bases and J lost 2; bases outside the gene matches: 4. Germline V gene lookup returns CDR1 SNHLY and CDR2 FYNNEI. This CDR3 comprises 14 residues. The DNA of the CDR3 is TGTGCCAGCAAACAGGGGGCTGTCACAGATACGCAGTATTTT. This gives the protein CASKQGAVTDTQYF.

This chain links TRBV5-5 with TRBJ2-7; 7 nucleotides match TRBD1. The CDR3 is made up of 16 amino acids. V was clipped by 4 bases and J by 3 bases; unmatched bases: 13. Per germline, CDR1 SGHKS and CDR2 YYEKEE (reference sequence). CDR3 in amino acids: CASSVPMGQRYYEQYF. The CDR3 nucleotides are TGTGCCAGCAGCGTACCCATGGGACAGCGATACTACGAGCAGTACTTC. Complete variable domain (other parts from reference TRBV5-5 and TRBJ2-7): DAGVTQSPTHLIKTRGQQVTLRCSPISGHKSVSWYQQVLGQGPQFIFQYYEKEERGRGNFPDRFSARQFPNYSSELNVNALLLGDSALYLCASSVPMGQRYYEQYFGPGTRLTVT.

The chain couples TRBV27 to TRBJ2-7; maybe TRBD2 (5 bases). Germline loops: CDR1 MNHEY, CDR2 SMNVEV (reference sequence). Trimming pared 5 bases from V and 3 bases from J, leaving 17 bases between. The CDR3 spans 15 residues. The CDR3 DNA is TGTGCCAGCAGTATAGCGCCAAGCGGCTACTACGAGCAGTACTTC. Translation gives CASSIAPSGYYEQYF.

The chain is built from TRBV7-2 and TRBJ2-3, with TRBD1 matching 7 bases. This CDR3 is 15 amino acids long. The germline V gene has CDR1 SGHTA and CDR2 FQGNSA. Trimming at V came to 4 bases and at J to 3 bases, leaving 7 bases not matched to a gene. The CDR3 sequence is CASSSTGVETDTQYF. The CDR3 bases are TGTGCCAGCAGCTCCACAGGGGTTGAGACAGATACGCAGTATTTT.

This chain connects TRBV5-1 to TRBJ1-4; possibly TRBD1 for D (6 bases). V was cut by 4 bases and J by 5 bases, with 12 bases left in between. The CDR3 extends over 14 amino acids. Germline CDR1 is SGHRS and CDR2 is YFSETQ. In DNA form, the CDR3 reads TGCGCCAGCAGCCCTGCCCAGGGGAATGAAAAACTGTTTTTT. Residues: CASSPAQGNEKLFF. The full variable domain, with the rest looked up from reference TRBV5-1 and TRBJ1-4, is KAGVTQTPRYLIKTRGQQVTLSCSPISGHRSVSWYQQTPGQGLQFLFEYFSETQRNKGNFPGRFSGRQFSNSRSEMNVSTLELGDSALYLCASSPAQGNEKLFFGSGTQLSVL.

CDR3 in amino acids: CASSEAPGGHSGNTIYF. The CDR3 DNA sequence: TGTGCCAGCAGTGAAGCCCCAGGGGGCCACTCTGGAAACACCATATATTTT. V gene TRBV6-1 combines with J gene TRBJ1-3, with 8 bases fitting TRBD1. CDR1 and CDR2 (germline): MNHNS, SASEGT. V shed 0 bases, J shed 0 bases, and the junction held 4 bases outside the gene matches. The CDR3 extends over 17 amino acids.

This clone has more than one count but fewer than ten. This rearrangement joins TRBV7-9 to TRBJ2-7, with D unresolved. CDR1 SEHNR and CDR2 FQNEAQ come from the germline V gene (reference sequence). The CDR3 extends over 14 amino acids. With 5 bases removed from V and 0 bases from J, the gap between germline ends came to 11 bases. In nucleotides, the CDR3 is TGTGCCAGCAGCCGGACCGCCAGCTCCTACGAGCAGTACTTC. Translated: CASSRTASSYEQYF.

CDR3 protein: CASSYGWQGAGSGYTF. The CDR3 nucleotides are TGTGCCAGCAGTTACGGGTGGCAGGGGGCAGGCAGTGGCTACACCTTC. The chain carries TRBV6-5 and TRBJ1-2, with 8 positions matching TRBD1. CDR1 is MNHEY, CDR2 SVGAGI, per germline. Unmatched junction bases numbered 12, after V lost 2 bases and J lost 7 bases. This CDR3 region has 16 residues.

The chain links TRBV5-8 to TRBJ2-1; 7 bases map to TRBD1. Trimming cost V 0 bases and J 0 bases; bases outside gene matches: 0. The CDR3 is 15 residues long. Germline V CDR1 and CDR2: SGHTS, YDEGEE. The CDR3 region has the DNA TGTGCCAGCAGCTTGGGGGACAGCTCCTACAATGAGCAGTTCTTC. As protein: CASSLGDSSYNEQFF.

This sequence joins TRBV4-1 and TRBJ2-1; TRBD2 matches at 10 bases. The V segment lost 0 bases and the J segment 4 bases; nucleotides outside the gene matches: 6. The CDR3 totals 17 residues. Germline V lookup: CDR1 MGHRA, CDR2 YSYEKL. The CDR3: CASSQDQREGGYNEQFF. The CDR3 nucleotides read TGCGCCAGCAGCCAAGACCAGCGGGAGGGGGGTTACAATGAGCAGTTCTTC.

Details on this clone: The same CDR3 arises from other DNA sequences in this sample as well. The chain employs TRBV29-1 and TRBJ1-2; D ambiguous. CDR1 SQVTM and CDR2 ANQGSEA come from the germline V gene. V gave up 1 base and J gave up 2 bases, with 2 bases separating them. The CDR3 has 11 residues. For the CDR3, the DNA is TGCAGCGTTGAAGGGAACTATGGCTACACCTTC. This encodes CSVEGNYGYTF.